The clone carrying this T cell receptor (beta chain) appeared once. Only in-frame clones appear in the TCRdb table, and some are missing; sequencing was by immunoSEQ multiplex PCR. The data show around 39,000 clones, 92% seen once. With 7 bases clipped from V and 10 bases from J, the junction kept 7 bases outside the gene matches. The germline V gene has CDR1 SEHNR and CDR2 FQNEAQ (reference sequence). The CDR3 has 12 residues. The data originate from a study of T cell changes during pregnancy in multiple sclerosis. The source was CD8+ T cells from peripheral blood mononuclear cells, collected before pregnancy. The chain carries TRBV7-9 and TRBJ2-1, with TRBD1 identical over 7 bases. The TCR comes from a female donor with multiple sclerosis, enrolled in a pregnancy study. CDR3 protein: CASMTGLGEQFF. The CDR3 DNA reads TGTGCCAGCATGACAGGGCTCGGCGAGCAGTTCTTC. The full variable domain, its missing parts supplied by reference TRBV7-9 and TRBJ2-1, is DTGVSQNPRHKITKRGQNVTFRCDPISEHNRLYWYRQTLGQGPEFLTYFQNEAQLEKSRLLSDRFSAERPKGSFSTLEIQRTEQGDSAMYLCASMTGLGEQFFGPGTRLTVL.